The 2 T cell receptor beta chains in this list originate from one sample, sequenced in a study of T cell responses to AZD1222 COVID-19 vaccine. Generated by immunoSEQ multiplex PCR, the TCRdb table keeps only in-frame clones and is missing some. This sample has about 200,000 clones, with roughly 94% found just once. The specimen was peripheral blood, collected 28 days after the second dose of the MenACWY control vaccine. These receptors all come from an adult who received the MenACWY meningococcal vaccine as a control.

J is TRBJ1-3 and V is TRBV19; 7 bases fit TRBD1. CDR1 and CDR2 (germline): LNHDA, SQIVND (reference sequence). This CDR3 has 15 residues. The V segment lost 4 bases and the J segment 1 base; nucleotides outside the gene matches: 4. The CDR3 sequence is CASSTTGISGNTIYF. The CDR3 nucleotides read TGTGCCAGTAGTACGACAGGGATTTCTGGAAACACCATATATTTT.

This chain connects TRBV16 to TRBJ1-6; D not certain. The V end was cut by 2 bases, the J end by 9 bases, with 14 bases between. The germline V gene encodes CDR1 KGHSY and CDR2 FQNENV. This CDR3 has 15 amino acids. The CDR3 sequence is CASSQEASSGSPLHF. CDR3 coding DNA: TGTGCCAGCAGCCAAGAGGCCAGCTCGGGTTCACCCCTCCACTTT.